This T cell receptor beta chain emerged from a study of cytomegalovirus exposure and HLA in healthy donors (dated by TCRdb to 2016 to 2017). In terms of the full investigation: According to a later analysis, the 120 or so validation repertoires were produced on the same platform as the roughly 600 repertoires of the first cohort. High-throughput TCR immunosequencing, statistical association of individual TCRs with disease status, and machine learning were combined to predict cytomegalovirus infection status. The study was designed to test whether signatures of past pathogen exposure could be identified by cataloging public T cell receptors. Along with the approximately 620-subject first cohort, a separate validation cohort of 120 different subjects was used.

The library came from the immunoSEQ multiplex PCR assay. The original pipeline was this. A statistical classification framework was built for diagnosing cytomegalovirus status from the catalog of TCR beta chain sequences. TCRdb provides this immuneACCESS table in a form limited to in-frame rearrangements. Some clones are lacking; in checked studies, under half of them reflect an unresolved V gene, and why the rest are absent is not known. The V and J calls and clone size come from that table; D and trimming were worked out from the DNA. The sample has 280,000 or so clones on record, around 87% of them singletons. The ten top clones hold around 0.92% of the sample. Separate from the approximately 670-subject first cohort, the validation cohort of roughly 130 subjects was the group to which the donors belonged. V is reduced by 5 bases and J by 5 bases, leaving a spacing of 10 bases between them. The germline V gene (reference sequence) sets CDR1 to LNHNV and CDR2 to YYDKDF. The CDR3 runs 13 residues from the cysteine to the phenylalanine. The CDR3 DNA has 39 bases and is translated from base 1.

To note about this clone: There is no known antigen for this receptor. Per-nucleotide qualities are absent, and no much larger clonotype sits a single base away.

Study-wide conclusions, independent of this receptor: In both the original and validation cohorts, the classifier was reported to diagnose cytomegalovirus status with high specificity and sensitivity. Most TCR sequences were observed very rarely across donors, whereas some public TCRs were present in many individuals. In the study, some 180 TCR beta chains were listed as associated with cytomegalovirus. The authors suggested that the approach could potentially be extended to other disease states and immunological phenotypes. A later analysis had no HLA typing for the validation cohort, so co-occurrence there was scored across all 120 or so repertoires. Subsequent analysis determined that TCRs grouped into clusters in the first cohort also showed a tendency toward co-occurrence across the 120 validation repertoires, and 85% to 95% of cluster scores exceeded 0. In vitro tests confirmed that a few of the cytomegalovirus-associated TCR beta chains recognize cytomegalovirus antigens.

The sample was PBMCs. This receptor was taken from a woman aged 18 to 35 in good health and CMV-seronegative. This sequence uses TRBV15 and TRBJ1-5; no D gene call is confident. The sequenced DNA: TGTGCCACCAGCCAGGATCCAGATCAGCCCCAGCATTTT. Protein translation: CATSQDPDQPQHF.